The 3 T cell receptor beta chains reported below all come from one sample, sequenced in a study of T cell changes during pregnancy in multiple sclerosis. Libraries were prepared by immunoSEQ multiplex PCR; TCRdb keeps only in-frame clonotypes and omits some of them. The sample has under 95,000 clones, roughly 91% seen once. The starting material was peripheral blood, obtained after pregnancy. These TCRs come from a female donor in good health, enrolled as a control in a pregnancy study.

The rearrangement uses TRBV18 and TRBJ2-7; D is perhaps TRBD2 (5 bases). Germline-derived CDR1 and CDR2 are KGHSH and LQKENI. This CDR3 has 12 residues. V was shortened by 3 bases and J by 8 bases, with 11 bases between the two germline ends. CDR3 loop: CASSPAGEKQYF. The CDR3 DNA follows: TGTGCCAGCTCACCGGCCGGGGAGAAGCAGTACTTC.

This chain uses TRBV7-2 with TRBJ2-2; TRBD2 agrees at 9 bases. The CDR3 has 15 residues. CDR1 is SGHTA, CDR2 FQGNSA, per germline. After removal of 1 base from V and 9 bases from J, the junction contained 6 bases not matched to a gene. The CDR3 DNA follows: TGTGCCAGCAGCTTAGAGGGACTAGCTGGGCGGGAGCTGTTTTTT. Its protein is CASSLEGLAGRELFF.

V is TRBV10-3 and J is TRBJ2-3; D may be TRBD2 (5 bases). V lost 0 bases and J lost 4, with 8 bases in between. Germline V lookup: CDR1 ENHRY, CDR2 SYGVKD. This CDR3 contains 14 residues. In DNA form, the CDR3 reads TGTGCCATCAGTGAGTCGACTAACCCAGATACGCAGTATTTT. Amino acids: CAISESTNPDTQYF.